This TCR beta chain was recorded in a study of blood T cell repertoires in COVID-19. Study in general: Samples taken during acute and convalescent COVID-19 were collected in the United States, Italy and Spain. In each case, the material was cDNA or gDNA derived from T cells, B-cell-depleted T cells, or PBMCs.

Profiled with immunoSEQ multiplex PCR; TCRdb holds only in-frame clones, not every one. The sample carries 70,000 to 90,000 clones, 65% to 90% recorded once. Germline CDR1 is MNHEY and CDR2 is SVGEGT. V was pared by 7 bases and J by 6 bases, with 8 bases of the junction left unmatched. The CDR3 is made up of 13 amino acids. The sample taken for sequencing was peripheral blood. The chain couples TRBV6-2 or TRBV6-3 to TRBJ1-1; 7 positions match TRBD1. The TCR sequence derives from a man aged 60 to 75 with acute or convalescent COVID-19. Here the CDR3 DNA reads TGTGCCAGCACCCCGACAGGGATTTCTGAAGCTTTCTTT. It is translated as CASTPTGISEAFF.